This TCR beta chain was sequenced during a study of identical twins. Each CDR3 protein gets one entry after TCRdb re-called the 5' RACE reads with MiXCR. The top ten clones hold more than 0.25% of a sample with 1.5 million or so distinct CDR3 sequences, around 33% of them seen once. The sequence derives from a newborn girl in good health. Sample: cord blood.

This chain's CDR3 is CASSQAGAPFF. The CDR3 region has the DNA TGTGCCAGCAGCCAAGCCGGGGCACCTTTCTTT. V gene TRBV4-2 combines with J gene TRBJ1-1; D is possibly TRBD1 (5 bases). V shed 1 base and J shed 12 bases, with 9 bases lying between them. The germline CDR1 and CDR2 sequences are LGHNA and YNFKEQ. The CDR3 consists of 11 residues.